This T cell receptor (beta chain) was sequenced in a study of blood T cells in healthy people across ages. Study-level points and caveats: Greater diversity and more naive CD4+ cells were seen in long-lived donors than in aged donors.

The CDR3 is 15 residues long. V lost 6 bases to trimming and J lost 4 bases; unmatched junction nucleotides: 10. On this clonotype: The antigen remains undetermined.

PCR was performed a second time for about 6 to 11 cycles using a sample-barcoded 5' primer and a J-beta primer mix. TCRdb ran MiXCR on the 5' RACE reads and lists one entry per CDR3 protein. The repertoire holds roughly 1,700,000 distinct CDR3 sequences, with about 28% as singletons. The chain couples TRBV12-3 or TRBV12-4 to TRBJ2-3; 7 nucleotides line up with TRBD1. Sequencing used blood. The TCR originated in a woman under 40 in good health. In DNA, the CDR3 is TGTGCCAGCAGGCAGACAGGGATGAGGGCAGATACGCAGTATTTT. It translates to CASRQTGMRADTQYF.